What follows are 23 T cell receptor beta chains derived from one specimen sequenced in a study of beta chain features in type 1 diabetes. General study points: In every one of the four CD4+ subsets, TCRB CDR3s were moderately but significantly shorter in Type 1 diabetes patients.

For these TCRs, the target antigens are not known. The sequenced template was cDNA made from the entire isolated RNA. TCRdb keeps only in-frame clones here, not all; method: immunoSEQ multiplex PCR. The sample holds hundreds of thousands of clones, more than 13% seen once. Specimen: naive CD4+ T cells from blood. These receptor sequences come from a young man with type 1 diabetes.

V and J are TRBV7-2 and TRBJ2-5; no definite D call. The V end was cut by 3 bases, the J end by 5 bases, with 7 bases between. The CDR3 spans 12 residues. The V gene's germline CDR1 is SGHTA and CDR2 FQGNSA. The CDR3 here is CASSLSYETQYF. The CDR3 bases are TGTGCCAGCAGCTTGAGCTATGAGACCCAGTACTTC.

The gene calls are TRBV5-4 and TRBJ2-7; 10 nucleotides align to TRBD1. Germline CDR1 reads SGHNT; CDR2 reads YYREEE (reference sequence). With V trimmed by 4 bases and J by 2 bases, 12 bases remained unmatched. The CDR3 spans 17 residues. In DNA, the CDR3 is TGTGCCAGCAGCCCCCCGGCGGGGACAGGGGTAACCTACGAGCAGTACTTC. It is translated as CASSPPAGTGVTYEQYF.

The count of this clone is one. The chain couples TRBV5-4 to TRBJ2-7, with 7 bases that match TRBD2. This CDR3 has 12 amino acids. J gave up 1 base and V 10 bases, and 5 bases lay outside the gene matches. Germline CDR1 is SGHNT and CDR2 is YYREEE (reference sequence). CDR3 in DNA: TGTGCCGCGCGGGAGAATTCCTACGAGCAGTACTTC. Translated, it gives CAARENSYEQYF. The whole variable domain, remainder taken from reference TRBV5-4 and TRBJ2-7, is ETGVTQSPTHLIKTRGQQVTLRCSSQSGHNTVSWYQQALGQGPQFIFQYYREEENGRGNFPPRFSGLQFPNYSSELNVNALELDDSALYLCAARENSYEQYFGPGTRLTVT.

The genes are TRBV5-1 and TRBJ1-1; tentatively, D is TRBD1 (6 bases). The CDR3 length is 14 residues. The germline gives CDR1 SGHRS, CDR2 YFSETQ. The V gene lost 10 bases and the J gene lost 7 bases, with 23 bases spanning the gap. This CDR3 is CACSGRPRGGEAFF. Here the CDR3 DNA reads TGCGCCTGTTCGGGCAGGCCCCGAGGGGGTGAAGCTTTCTTT.

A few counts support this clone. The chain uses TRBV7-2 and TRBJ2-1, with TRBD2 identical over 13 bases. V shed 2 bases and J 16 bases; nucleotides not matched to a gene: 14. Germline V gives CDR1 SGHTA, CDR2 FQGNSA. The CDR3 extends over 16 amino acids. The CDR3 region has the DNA TGTGCCAGCAGCTTACTATGGACTAGCGGGGGACAAAGGGATTTCTTC. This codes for CASSLLWTSGGQRDFF.

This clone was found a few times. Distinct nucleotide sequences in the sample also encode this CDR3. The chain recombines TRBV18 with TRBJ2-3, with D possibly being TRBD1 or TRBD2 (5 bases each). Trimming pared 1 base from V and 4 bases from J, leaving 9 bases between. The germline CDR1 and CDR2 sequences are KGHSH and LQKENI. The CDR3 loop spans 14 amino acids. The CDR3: CASSPQGRADTQYF. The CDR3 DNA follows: TGTGCCAGCTCACCACAGGGACGGGCAGATACGCAGTATTTT.

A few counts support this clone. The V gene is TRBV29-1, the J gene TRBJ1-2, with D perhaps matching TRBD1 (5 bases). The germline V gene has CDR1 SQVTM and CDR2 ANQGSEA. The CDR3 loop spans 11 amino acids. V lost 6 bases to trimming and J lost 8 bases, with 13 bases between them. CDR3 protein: CSVSGMEGYTF. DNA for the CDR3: TGCAGCGTATCAGGGATGGAAGGCTACACCTTC.

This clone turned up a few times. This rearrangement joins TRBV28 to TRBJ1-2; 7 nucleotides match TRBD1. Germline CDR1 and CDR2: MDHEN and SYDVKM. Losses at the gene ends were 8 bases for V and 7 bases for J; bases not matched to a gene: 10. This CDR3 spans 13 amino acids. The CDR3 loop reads CASGPTGPLGYTF. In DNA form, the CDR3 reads TGTGCCAGCGGTCCGACAGGGCCCCTTGGCTACACCTTC.

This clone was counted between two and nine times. The CDR3 region is CASSPLHGGEQFF. The CDR3 region has the DNA TGTGCCAGTAGTCCGTTACATGGTGGTGAGCAGTTCTTC. The rearrangement uses TRBV19 and TRBJ2-1; D unclear. Trimming stripped 5 bases from V and 9 bases from J, with 14 bases between. The CDR3 sequence is 13 residues long. Germline CDR1 reads LNHDA; CDR2 reads SQIVND (reference sequence). The full variable domain, in which reference TRBV19 and TRBJ2-1 provide the parts outside the CDR3, is DGGITQSPKYLFRKEGQNVTLSCEQNLNHDAMYWYRQDPGQGLRLIYYSQIVNDFQKGDIAEGYSVSREKKESFPLTVTSAQKNPTAFYLCASSPLHGGEQFFGPGTRLTVL.

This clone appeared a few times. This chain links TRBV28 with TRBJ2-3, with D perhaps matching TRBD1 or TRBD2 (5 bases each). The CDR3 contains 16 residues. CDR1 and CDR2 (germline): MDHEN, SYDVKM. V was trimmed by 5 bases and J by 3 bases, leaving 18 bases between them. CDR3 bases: TGTGCCAGCAGTGCCGGGGCAGTTCGGTCGACAGATACGCAGTATTTT. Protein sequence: CASSAGAVRSTDTQYF.

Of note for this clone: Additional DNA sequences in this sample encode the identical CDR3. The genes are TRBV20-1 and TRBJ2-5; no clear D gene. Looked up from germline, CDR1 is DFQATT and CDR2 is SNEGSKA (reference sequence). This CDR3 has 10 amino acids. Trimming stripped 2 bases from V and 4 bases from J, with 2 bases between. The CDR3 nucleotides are TGCAGTGCTAGATTAGAGACCCAGTACTTC. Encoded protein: CSARLETQYF.

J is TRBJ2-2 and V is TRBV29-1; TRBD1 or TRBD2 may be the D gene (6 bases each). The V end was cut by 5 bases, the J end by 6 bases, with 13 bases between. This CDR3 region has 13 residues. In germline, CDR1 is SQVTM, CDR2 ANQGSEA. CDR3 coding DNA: TGCAGCGTTACAGGGAGGAGCTCCGGGGAGCTGTTTTTT. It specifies CSVTGRSSGELFF.

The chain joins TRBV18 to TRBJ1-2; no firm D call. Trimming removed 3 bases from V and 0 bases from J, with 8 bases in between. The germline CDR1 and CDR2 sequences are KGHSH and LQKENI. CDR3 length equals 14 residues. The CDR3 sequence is CASSPTEANYGYTF. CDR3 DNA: TGTGCCAGCTCACCGACGGAAGCTAACTATGGCTACACCTTC.

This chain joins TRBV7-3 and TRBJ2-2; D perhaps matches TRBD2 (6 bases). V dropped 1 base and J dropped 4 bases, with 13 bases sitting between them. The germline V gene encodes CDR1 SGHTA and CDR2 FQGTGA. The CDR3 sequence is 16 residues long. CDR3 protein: CASSLSGAVFTGELFF. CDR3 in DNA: TGTGCCAGCAGCTTAAGCGGGGCAGTATTCACCGGGGAGCTGTTTTTT.

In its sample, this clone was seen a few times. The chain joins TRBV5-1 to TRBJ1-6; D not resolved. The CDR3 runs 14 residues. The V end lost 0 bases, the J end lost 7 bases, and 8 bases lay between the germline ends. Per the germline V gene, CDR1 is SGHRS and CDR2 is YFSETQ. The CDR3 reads CASSLADRNSPLHF. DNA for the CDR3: TGCGCCAGCAGCTTGGCCGACCGAAATTCACCCCTCCACTTT.

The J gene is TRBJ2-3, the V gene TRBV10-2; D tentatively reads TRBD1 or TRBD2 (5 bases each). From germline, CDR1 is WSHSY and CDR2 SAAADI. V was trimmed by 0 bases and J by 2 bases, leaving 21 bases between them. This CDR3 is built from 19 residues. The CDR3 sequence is CASSESTVTRDHPTDTQYF. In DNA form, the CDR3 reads TGCGCCAGCAGTGAGTCGACCGTCACCCGGGACCACCCCACAGATACGCAGTATTTT.

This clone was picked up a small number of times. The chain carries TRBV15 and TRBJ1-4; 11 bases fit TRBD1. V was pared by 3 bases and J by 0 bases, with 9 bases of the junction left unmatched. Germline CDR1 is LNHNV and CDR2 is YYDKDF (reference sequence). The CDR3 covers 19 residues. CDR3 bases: TGTGCCACCAGCAGCCCCTTCTCGGGACAGGGGGCAACTAATGAAAAACTGTTTTTT. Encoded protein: CATSSPFSGQGATNEKLFF.

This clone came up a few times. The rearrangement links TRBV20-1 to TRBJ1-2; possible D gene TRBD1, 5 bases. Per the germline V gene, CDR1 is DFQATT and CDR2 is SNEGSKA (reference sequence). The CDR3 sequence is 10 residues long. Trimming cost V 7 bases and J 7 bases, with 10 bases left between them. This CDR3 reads CSVGAGGYTF. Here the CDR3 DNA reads TGCAGTGTAGGGGCTGGTGGCTACACCTTC.

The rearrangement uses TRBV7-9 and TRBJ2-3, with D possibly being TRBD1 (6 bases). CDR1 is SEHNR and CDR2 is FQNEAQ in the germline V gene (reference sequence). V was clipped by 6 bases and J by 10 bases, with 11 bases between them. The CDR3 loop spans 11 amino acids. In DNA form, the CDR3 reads TGTGCCAGCAGTATACAGGGTTCGCAGTATTTT. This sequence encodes CASSIQGSQYF.

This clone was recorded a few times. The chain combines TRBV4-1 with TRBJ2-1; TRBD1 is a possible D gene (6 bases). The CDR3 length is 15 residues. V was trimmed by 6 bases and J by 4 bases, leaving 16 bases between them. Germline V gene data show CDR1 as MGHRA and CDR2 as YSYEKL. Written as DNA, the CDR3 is TGCGCCAGCAGTTTACAGGGATACAAGTACAATGAGCAGTTCTTC. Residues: CASSLQGYKYNEQFF.

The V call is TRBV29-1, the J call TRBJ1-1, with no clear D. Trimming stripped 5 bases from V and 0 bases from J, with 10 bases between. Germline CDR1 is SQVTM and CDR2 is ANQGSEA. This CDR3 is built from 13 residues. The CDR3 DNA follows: TGCAGCGTTAACAGCCAGTTGAACACTGAAGCTTTCTTT. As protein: CSVNSQLNTEAFF.

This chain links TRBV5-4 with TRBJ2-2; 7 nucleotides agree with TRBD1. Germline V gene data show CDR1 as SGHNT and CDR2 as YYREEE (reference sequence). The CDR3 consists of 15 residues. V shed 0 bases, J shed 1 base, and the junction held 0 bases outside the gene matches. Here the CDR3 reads CASSLGQGNTGELFF. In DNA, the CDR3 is TGTGCCAGCAGCTTGGGACAGGGGAACACCGGGGAGCTGTTTTTT.

Here the CDR3 reads CASSWTGDPEKLFF. CDR3 nucleotides: TGTGCCAGCAGTTGGACAGGGGATCCCGAAAAACTGTTTTTT. The genes are TRBV7-2 and TRBJ1-4, with 9 bases fitting TRBD1. The CDR3 contains 14 residues. Germline CDR1 reads SGHTA; CDR2 reads FQGNSA. The ends lost 6 bases at V and 8 bases at J; junction bases unmatched: 7.